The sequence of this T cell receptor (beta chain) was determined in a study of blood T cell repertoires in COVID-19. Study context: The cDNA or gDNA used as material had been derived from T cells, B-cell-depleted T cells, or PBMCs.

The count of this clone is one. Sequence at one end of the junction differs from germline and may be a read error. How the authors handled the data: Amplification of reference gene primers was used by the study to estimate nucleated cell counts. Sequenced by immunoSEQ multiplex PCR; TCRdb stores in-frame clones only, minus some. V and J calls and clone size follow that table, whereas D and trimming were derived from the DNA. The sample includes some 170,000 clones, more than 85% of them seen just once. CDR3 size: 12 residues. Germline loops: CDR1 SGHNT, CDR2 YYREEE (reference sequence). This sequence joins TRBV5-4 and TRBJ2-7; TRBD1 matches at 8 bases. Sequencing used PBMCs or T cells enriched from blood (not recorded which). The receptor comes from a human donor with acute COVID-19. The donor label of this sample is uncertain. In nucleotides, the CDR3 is TGTGCCAGCAGCGGCGGGACAGGCGAGGAGTACTTC. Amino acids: CASSGGTGEEYF.